The next 23 T cell receptor beta chains were all read from a single sample in a study of cytomegalovirus exposure and HLA in healthy donors. Amplification used 60 Vbeta primers and 13 Jbeta primers. Sequenced by immunoSEQ multiplex PCR; TCRdb stores in-frame clones only, minus some. The sample yields fewer than 350,000 clones, 70% to 90% seen once. Specimen: PBMCs. These receptors all stem from a woman aged 18-35 years in good health and CMV-seronegative.

This chain joins TRBV27 and TRBJ2-3; 8 bases are a match to TRBD2. Looked up from germline, CDR1 is MNHEY and CDR2 is SMNVEV (reference sequence). V lost 1 base, J lost 5 bases, and 5 bases stayed unmatched. There are 15 residues in the CDR3. DNA for the CDR3: TGTGCCAGCAGTTTATTCGGGGGGGCCGGAGATACGCAGTATTTT. This sequence encodes CASSLFGGAGDTQYF.

The chain uses TRBV6-1 and TRBJ1-4; the match to TRBD1 covers 9 bases. V lost 7 bases to trimming and J lost 6 bases; unmatched junction nucleotides: 6. CDR1 and CDR2 from the germline V gene are MNHNS and SASEGT. The CDR3 contains 14 residues. The CDR3 DNA is TGTGCCAGCACCACAGGGGGCGCGGATGAAAAACTGTTTTTT. Residues: CASTTGGADEKLFF.

This clone was observed once. This CDR3 reads CASGLDSGHHGAHQYF. The CDR3 DNA reads as TGTGCTAGTGGTTTGGACTCGGGACACCACGGGGCACACCAGTACTTC. The chain couples TRBV12-5 to TRBJ2-5, with D possibly TRBD1 on 6 matching bases. Per the germline V gene, CDR1 is LGHNT and CDR2 is FRNRAP. The CDR3 consists of 16 residues. Trimming took off 1 base at V and 10 bases at J, with 22 bases between the two ends.

This chain connects TRBV14 to TRBJ1-3; D unresolved. The V end lost 0 bases, the J end lost 0 bases, and 12 bases lay between the germline ends. The CDR3 loop spans 17 amino acids. Per germline, CDR1 SGHDN and CDR2 FVKESK. The CDR3 sequence is CASSQDRTLYSGNTIYF. In nucleotides, the CDR3 is TGTGCCAGCAGCCAAGACAGGACTCTTTACTCTGGAAACACCATATATTTT.

The V and J genes are TRBV11-3 and TRBJ2-7; 7 bases agree with TRBD1. Losses at the gene ends were 3 bases for V and 0 bases for J; bases not matched to a gene: 8. The CDR3 has 16 residues. Per germline, CDR1 SGHNT and CDR2 YENEEA. CDR3 loop: CASSFSGTADSYEQYF. DNA of the CDR3: TGTGCCAGCAGCTTTTCCGGGACAGCAGACTCCTACGAGCAGTACTTC. The entire variable domain, with the rest obtained from reference TRBV11-3 and TRBJ2-7, is as follows: EAGVVQSPRYKIIEKKQPVAFWCNPISGHNTLYWYLQNLGQGPELLIRYENEEAVDDSQLPKDRFSAERLKGVDSTLKIQPAELGDSAVYLCASSFSGTADSYEQYFGPGTRLTVT.

V usage is TRBV7-9 and J usage is TRBJ2-2, with TRBD1 matching over 7 bases. The CDR3 is 16 residues long. Germline V gene sequence: CDR1 SEHNR, CDR2 FQNEAQ (reference sequence). The ends lost 8 bases at V and 0 bases at J; junction bases unmatched: 9. The CDR3 DNA follows: TGTGCCAGCCGGCATCTGACAGGGCCGAACACCGGGGAGCTGTTTTTT. It codes for CASRHLTGPNTGELFF.

The gene calls are TRBV11-2 and TRBJ1-1; 9 bases fit TRBD1. Germline CDR1 SGHAT, CDR2 FQNNGV. The CDR3 runs to 17 residues. Trimming at V came to 0 bases and at J to 4 bases, leaving 9 bases not matched to a gene. This chain's CDR3 is CASSLDPLPTGGTEAFF. CDR3 nucleotides: TGTGCCAGCAGCTTAGATCCACTCCCGACAGGGGGCACTGAAGCTTTCTTT.

The V call is TRBV7-6, the J call TRBJ2-4; 7 nucleotides agree with TRBD1. Trimming cost V 1 base and J 4 bases; bases outside gene matches: 10. The CDR3 spans 17 residues. Germline V lookup: CDR1 SGHVS, CDR2 FNYEAQ. CDR3 sequence (DNA): TGTGCCAGCAGCTTAGGCCAACCGGGACAGCTAAAAAACATTCAGTACTTC. Translation: CASSLGQPGQLKNIQYF.

V gene TRBV7-2 combines with J gene TRBJ2-3; perhaps TRBD2 as D (7 bases). The CDR3 has 18 amino acids. Germline loops: CDR1 SGHTA, CDR2 FQGNSA. Trimming took off 2 bases at V and 2 bases at J, with 20 bases between the two ends. The CDR3 sequence is CASSLIFKGGVTTDTQYF. CDR3 DNA: TGTGCCAGCAGCTTAATCTTTAAGGGGGGGGTCACCACAGATACGCAGTATTTT.

This clone has just a few counts. The V gene is TRBV6-6, the J gene TRBJ1-2, with D possibly TRBD1 on 6 matching bases. With 7 bases removed from V and 5 bases from J, the gap between germline ends came to 20 bases. This CDR3 region has 15 residues. CDR1 is MNHNY, CDR2 SVGAGI, per germline (reference sequence). The CDR3: CASTFSTWQGYGYTF. The CDR3 coding sequence is TGTGCCAGCACTTTCTCGACCTGGCAGGGGTATGGCTACACCTTC.

The gene calls are TRBV19 and TRBJ2-5; 11 positions match TRBD2. This CDR3 comprises 15 residues. CDR1 and CDR2 from the germline V gene are LNHDA and SQIVND (reference sequence). V lost 6 bases to trimming and J lost 2 bases; unmatched junction nucleotides: 5. This CDR3 reads CASSSIAGGQETQYF. The DNA for the CDR3 is TGTGCCAGTAGCAGCATAGCGGGGGGGCAAGAGACCCAGTACTTC.

The gene calls are TRBV7-6 and TRBJ1-2; 9 nucleotides match TRBD1. V lost 1 base to trimming and J lost 6 bases; unmatched junction nucleotides: 3. CDR1 and CDR2 from the germline V gene are SGHVS and FNYEAQ. This CDR3 has 14 amino acids. The chain's CDR3 is CASSLDRGLDGYTF. In DNA, the CDR3 is TGTGCCAGCAGCTTAGACAGGGGGCTGGATGGCTACACCTTC.

The chain recombines TRBV27 with TRBJ1-4, with D possibly being TRBD1 (6 bases). V lost 8 bases, J lost 8 bases, and 21 bases lay in between. Germline CDR1 reads MNHEY; CDR2 reads SMNVEV (reference sequence). The CDR3 contains 15 residues. DNA of the CDR3: TGTGCCAGCGGCCCTACAGGGTCGGTAGGGGAAAAACTGTTTTTT. This codes for CASGPTGSVGEKLFF.

The chain combines TRBV27 with TRBJ1-1, with D unclear. V shed 7 bases and J shed 0 bases, with 18 bases lying between them. The CDR3 is 16 amino acids. Looked up from germline, CDR1 is MNHEY and CDR2 is SMNVEV (reference sequence). For the CDR3, the DNA is TGTGCCAGCACCCCATCCCACTCAATCATGAACACTGAAGCTTTCTTT. As protein: CASTPSHSIMNTEAFF.

The chain has TRBV13 and TRBJ1-2; D is ambiguous. CDR3 length: 18 residues. Germline CDR1 and CDR2: PRHDT and FYEKMQ (reference sequence). Between the trimmed V and J ends, which lost 0 bases and 4 bases, there was a span of 21 bases. This chain's CDR3 is CASSLGGSETTGIYGYTF. CDR3 DNA: TGTGCCAGCAGCTTAGGCGGGTCAGAGACAACGGGAATCTATGGCTACACCTTC.

This chain uses TRBV4-1 with TRBJ2-1; the D gene is possibly TRBD1 (6 bases). CDR1 and CDR2 from the germline V gene are MGHRA and YSYEKL. There are 16 residues in the CDR3. The ends were cut back, 4 bases at V and 3 bases at J, with 16 bases in the middle. The CDR3 DNA sequence: TGCGCCAGCAGCCCCCGGACAGCCGAGAACTACAATGAGCAGTTCTTC. As protein: CASSPRTAENYNEQFF.

This chain uses TRBV27 with TRBJ2-7; 12 bases map to TRBD1. Germline CDR1 reads MNHEY; CDR2 reads SMNVEV (reference sequence). This CDR3 is 13 amino acids long. Unmatched junction bases numbered 4, after V lost 7 bases and J lost 6 bases. The CDR3 loop is CASTGTGGREQYF. The CDR3 bases are TGTGCCAGCACCGGGACAGGGGGCCGCGAGCAGTACTTC.

The V and J genes are TRBV7-6 and TRBJ2-3; 13 nucleotides match TRBD2. Germline CDR1 reads SGHVS; CDR2 reads FNYEAQ. The ends lost 5 bases at V and 1 base at J; junction bases unmatched: 3. This CDR3 comprises 16 residues. The CDR3 loop reads CASSPGLAGRTDTQYF. The CDR3 DNA sequence: TGTGCCAGCAGCCCGGGACTAGCGGGGCGCACAGATACGCAGTATTTT. Full variable domain (outside the CDR3, taken from reference TRBV7-6 and TRBJ2-3): GAGVSQSPRYKVTKRGQDVALRCDPISGHVSLYWYRQALGQGPEFLTYFNYEAQQDKSGLPNDRFSAERPEGSISTLTIQRTEQRDSAMYRCASSPGLAGRTDTQYFGPGTRLTVL.

This clone was seen just once. V is TRBV10-3 and J is TRBJ2-1, with TRBD1 matching over 10 bases. This CDR3 has 13 residues. V gave up 5 bases and J gave up 8 bases; unmatched junction bases: 3. In germline, CDR1 is ENHRY, CDR2 SYGVKD. The CDR3: CAISSGQGDEQFF. The CDR3 DNA is TGTGCCATCAGTTCCGGACAGGGGGATGAGCAGTTCTTC.

This clone appeared a single time. The chain combines TRBV27 with TRBJ1-4, with TRBD1 as a possible D gene (5 bases). The CDR3 covers 15 residues. Germline V lookup: CDR1 MNHEY, CDR2 SMNVEV (reference sequence). V lost 5 bases and J lost 7, with 17 bases in between. CDR3 sequence (DNA): TGTGCCAGCAGTCCCCTGGGGGACTGGGGTGAAAAACTGTTTTTT. Translated, it gives CASSPLGDWGEKLFF.

This clone appeared a single time. The chain couples TRBV12-5 to TRBJ1-5, with D possibly TRBD1 on 6 matching bases. The germline CDR1 and CDR2 sequences are LGHNT and FRNRAP. V was pared by 4 bases and J by 0 bases, with 10 bases between. CDR3 length: 15 residues. The CDR3 sequence: CASGSQGYSNQPQHF. CDR3 nucleotide sequence: TGTGCTAGTGGTTCGCAGGGGTATAGCAATCAGCCCCAGCATTTT.

The rearrangement links TRBV4-2 to TRBJ2-5, with 15 bases lining up with TRBD2. In germline, CDR1 is LGHNA, CDR2 YNFKEQ. The CDR3 totals 18 residues. J was trimmed by 5 bases and V by 0 bases; bases with no gene match: 7. The CDR3, as DNA: TGTGCCAGCAGCCAAGACGGGACTAGCGGGGGGCCGTGGGAGACCCAGTACTTC. Translation gives CASSQDGTSGGPWETQYF.

V and J are TRBV7-8 and TRBJ1-6, with unresolved D. There are 15 residues in the CDR3. Trimming took off 2 bases at V and 7 bases at J, with 12 bases between the two ends. Germline lookup yields CDR1 SGHVS and CDR2 FQNEAQ. The CDR3 sequence: CASSLTGSKNSPLHF. CDR3 coding DNA: TGTGCCAGCAGCTTAACCGGGTCTAAAAATTCACCCCTCCACTTT. Full variable domain (missing parts from reference TRBV7-8 and TRBJ1-6): GAGVSQSPRYKVAKRGQDVALRCDPISGHVSLFWYQQALGQGPEFLTYFQNEAQLDKSGLPSDRFFAERPEGSVSTLKIQRTQQEDSAVYLCASSLTGSKNSPLHFGNGTRLTVT.